This T cell receptor beta chain comes out of a study of T cell repertoires in cytomegalovirus infection. Study-wide background: HLA-B-restricted CMV epitopes that are well studied, plus recently identified HLA-C-restricted ones, were used by the study.

TCRdb recomputed calls from the reads with MiXCR, one row per CDR3 protein. Counted here are about 900,000 distinct CDR3 sequences, roughly 30% occurring once; the ten biggest clones make up about an eighth. Trimming stripped 3 bases from V and 4 bases from J, with 15 bases between. The germline gives CDR1 SGHTA, CDR2 FQGNSA. This CDR3 comprises 15 residues. This clonotype was recorded many times. The antigen remains undetermined. The chain has TRBV7-2 and TRBJ1-1; D perhaps matches TRBD1 (6 bases). This clonotype was sampled from a human donor in good health (CMV status not recorded). Some clones in this sample may be carry-over from other donors' samples. The material was cultured CD8+ T cells from PBMCs, obtained from culture after CMV antigen stimulation. The CDR3 loop is CASSLDNRERTEAFF. The CDR3 nucleotides read TGTGCCAGCAGCTTGGATAACAGGGAGCGCACTGAAGCTTTCTTT.